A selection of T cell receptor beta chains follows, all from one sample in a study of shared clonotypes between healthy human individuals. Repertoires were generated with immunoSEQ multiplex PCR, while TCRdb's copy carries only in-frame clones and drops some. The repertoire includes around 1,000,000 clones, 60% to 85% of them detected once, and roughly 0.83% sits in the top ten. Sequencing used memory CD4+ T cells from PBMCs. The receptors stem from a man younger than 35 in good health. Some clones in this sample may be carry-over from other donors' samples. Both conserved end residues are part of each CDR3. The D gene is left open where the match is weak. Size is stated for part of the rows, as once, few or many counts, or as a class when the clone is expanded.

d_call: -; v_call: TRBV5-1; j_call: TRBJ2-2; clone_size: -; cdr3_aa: CASSSPAAEGTGELFF; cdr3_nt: TGCGCCAGCAGCTCCCCGGCCGCAGAGGGGACCGGGGAGCTGTTTTTT
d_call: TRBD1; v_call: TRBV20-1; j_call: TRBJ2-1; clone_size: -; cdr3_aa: CSAKDLLQGVF; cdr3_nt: TGCAGTGCTAAGGATTTGCTCCAGGGGGTCTTC
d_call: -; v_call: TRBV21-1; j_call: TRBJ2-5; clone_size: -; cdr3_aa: CARGGTQETQYF; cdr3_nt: TGTGCCAGAGGGGGCACTCAAGAGACCCAGTACTTC
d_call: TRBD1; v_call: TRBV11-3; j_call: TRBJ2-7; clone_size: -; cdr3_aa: CASSPGTVYEQYF; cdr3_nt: TGTGCCAGCAGCCCCGGGACAGTTTACGAGCAGTACTTC
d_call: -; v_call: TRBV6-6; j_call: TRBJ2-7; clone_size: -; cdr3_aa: CASSYLGHNVGYEQYF; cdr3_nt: TGTGCCAGCAGTTACTTGGGGCATAACGTAGGCTACGAGCAGTACTTC
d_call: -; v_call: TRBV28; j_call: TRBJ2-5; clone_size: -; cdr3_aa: CASSEGDQETQYF; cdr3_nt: TGTGCCAGCAGTGAGGGAGACCAAGAGACCCAGTACTTC
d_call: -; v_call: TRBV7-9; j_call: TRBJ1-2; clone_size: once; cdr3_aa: CASSQGEVGSF; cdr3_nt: TGTGCCAGCAGCCAGGGTGAAGTCGGGTCCTTC
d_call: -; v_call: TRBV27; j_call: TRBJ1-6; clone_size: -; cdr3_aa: CASRLATKSNSPLHF; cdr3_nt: TGTGCCAGCAGATTGGCGACCAAGAGTAATTCACCCCTCCACTTT
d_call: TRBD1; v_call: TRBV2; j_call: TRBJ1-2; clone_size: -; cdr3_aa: CASTYTTGGLNGYTF; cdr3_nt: TGTGCCAGCACTTACACGACAGGGGGCTTAAACGGCTACACCTTC
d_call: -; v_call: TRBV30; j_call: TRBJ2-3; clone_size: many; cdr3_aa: CAWSVTPDTQYF; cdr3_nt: TGTGCCTGGAGTGTAACCCCAGATACGCAGTATTTT
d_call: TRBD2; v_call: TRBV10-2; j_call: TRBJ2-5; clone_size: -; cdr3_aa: CASSGPGLAEETQYF; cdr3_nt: TGCGCCAGCAGTGGCCCGGGACTAGCGGAAGAGACCCAGTACTTC
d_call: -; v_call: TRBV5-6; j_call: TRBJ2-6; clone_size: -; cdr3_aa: CASSPYGANVLTF; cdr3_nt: TGTGCCAGCAGCCCTTATGGGGCCAACGTCCTGACTTTC
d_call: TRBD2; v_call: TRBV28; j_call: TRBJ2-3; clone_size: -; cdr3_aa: CASSHRAGGGTDTQYF; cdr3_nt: TGTGCCAGCAGTCACAGAGCGGGAGGGGGCACAGATACGCAGTATTTT
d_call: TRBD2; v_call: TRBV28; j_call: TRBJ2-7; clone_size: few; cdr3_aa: CASSKLAGAVYEQYF; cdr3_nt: TGTGCCAGCAGCAAACTAGCGGGAGCCGTGTACGAGCAGTACTTC
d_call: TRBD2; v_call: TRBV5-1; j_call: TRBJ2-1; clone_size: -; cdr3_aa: CASRLAGGTNNEQFF; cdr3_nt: TGCGCCAGCAGACTAGCGGGAGGGACTAACAATGAGCAGTTCTTC
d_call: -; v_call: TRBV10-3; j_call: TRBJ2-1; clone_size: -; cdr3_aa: CAITPGGANEQFF; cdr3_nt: TGTGCCATCACCCCCGGAGGGGCCAATGAGCAGTTCTTC
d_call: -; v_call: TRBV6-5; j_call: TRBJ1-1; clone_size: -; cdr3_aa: CASSYRGRADTEAFF; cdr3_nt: TGTGCCAGCAGTTACAGGGGCAGGGCGGACACTGAAGCTTTCTTT
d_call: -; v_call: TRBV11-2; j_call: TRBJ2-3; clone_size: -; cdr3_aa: CASSLLRGGFGYF; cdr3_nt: TGTGCCAGCAGCTTATTACGCGGCGGCTTCGGGTATTTT
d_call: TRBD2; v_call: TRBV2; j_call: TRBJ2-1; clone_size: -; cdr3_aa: CASSASLAGAYNEQFF; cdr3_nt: TGTGCCAGCAGTGCCTCCCTAGCGGGAGCATACAATGAGCAGTTCTTC
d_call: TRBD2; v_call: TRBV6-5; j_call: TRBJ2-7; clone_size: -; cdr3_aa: CASRAGLAGYEQYF; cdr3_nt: TGTGCCAGCAGGGCGGGACTAGCGGGTTACGAGCAGTACTTC
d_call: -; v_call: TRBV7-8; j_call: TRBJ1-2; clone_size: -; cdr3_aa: CASSLDSFYGYTF; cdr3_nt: TGTGCCAGCAGCTTAGACAGCTTCTATGGCTACACCTTC
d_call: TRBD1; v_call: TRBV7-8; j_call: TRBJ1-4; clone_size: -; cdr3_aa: CASQINRGLGEKLFF; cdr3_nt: TGTGCCAGCCAAATAAACAGGGGGCTTGGTGAAAAACTGTTTTTT
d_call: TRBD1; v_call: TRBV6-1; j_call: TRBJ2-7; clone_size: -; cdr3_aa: CASREDRASYEQYF; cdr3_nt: TGTGCCAGCAGAGAGGACAGGGCCTCCTACGAGCAGTACTTC
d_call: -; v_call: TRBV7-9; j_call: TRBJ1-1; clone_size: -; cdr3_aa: CASSFINTEAFF; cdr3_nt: TGTGCCAGCAGCTTCATCAACACTGAAGCTTTCTTT
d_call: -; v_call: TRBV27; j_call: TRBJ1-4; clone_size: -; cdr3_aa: CASSILGGRNEKLFF; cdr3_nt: TGTGCCAGCTCAATCTTGGGCGGTAGGAATGAAAAACTGTTTTTT
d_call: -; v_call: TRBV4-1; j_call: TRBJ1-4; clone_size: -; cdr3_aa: CASSERYSVELFF; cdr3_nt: TGCGCCAGCAGCGAACGGTATTCGGTTGAACTGTTTTTT
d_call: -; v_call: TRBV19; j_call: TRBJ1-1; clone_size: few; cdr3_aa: CASSISAQNTEAFF; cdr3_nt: TGTGCCAGTAGTATAAGTGCCCAGAACACTGAAGCTTTCTTT
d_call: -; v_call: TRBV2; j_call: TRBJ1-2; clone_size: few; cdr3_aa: CASRPLLLNGYTF; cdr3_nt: TGTGCCAGCAGGCCCCTCCTTCTCAATGGCTACACCTTC
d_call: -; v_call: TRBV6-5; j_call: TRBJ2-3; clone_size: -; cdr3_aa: CARTPRGLNTDTQYF; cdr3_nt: TGTGCCAGGACTCCTAGGGGACTTAACACAGATACGCAGTATTTT